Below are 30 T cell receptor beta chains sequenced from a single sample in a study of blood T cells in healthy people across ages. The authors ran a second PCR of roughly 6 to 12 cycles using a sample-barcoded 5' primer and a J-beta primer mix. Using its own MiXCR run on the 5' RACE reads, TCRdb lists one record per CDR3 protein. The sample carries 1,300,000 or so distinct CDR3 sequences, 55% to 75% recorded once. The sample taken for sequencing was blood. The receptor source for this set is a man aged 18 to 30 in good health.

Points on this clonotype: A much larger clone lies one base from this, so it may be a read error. CDR3 loop: CASSLASDNEQYF. The CDR3 DNA reads as TGTGCCAGCAGCTTAGCCTCGGACAATGAGCAGTACTTC. The chain links TRBV7-2 to TRBJ2-5; weak D call: TRBD1 (5 bases). Germline V gene sequence: CDR1 SGHTA, CDR2 FQGNSA. Trimming took off 0 bases at V and 11 bases at J, with 13 bases between the two ends. The CDR3 contains 13 residues.

The CDR3 is CASSLRATRDTEAFF. In DNA form, the CDR3 reads TGCGCCAGCAGCTTGAGGGCCACGCGGGACACTGAAGCTTTCTTT. The V and J genes are TRBV5-1 and TRBJ1-1, with D unresolved. V lost 1 base and J 3 bases, leaving 13 bases between the germline ends. Germline V gene data show CDR1 as SGHRS and CDR2 as YFSETQ. The CDR3 contains 15 residues.

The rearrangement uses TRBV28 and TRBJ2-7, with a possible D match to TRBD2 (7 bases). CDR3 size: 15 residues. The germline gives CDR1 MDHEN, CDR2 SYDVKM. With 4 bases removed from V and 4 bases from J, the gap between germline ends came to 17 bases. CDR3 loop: CASSSQAGATYEQYF. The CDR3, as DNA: TGTGCCAGCAGTTCCCAGGCGGGGGCCACATACGAGCAGTACTTC.

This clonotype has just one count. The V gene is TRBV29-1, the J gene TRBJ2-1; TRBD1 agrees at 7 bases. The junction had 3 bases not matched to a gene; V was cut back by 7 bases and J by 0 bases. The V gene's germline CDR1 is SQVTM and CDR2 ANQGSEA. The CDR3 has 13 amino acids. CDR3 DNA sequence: TGCAGCGGGAGACAGGGCTCCTACAATGAGCAGTTCTTC. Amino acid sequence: CSGRQGSYNEQFF.

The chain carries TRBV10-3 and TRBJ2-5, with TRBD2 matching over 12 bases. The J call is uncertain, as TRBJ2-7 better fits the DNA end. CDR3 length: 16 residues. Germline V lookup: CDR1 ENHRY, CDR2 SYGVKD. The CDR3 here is CAIQASGRAGGHEQYF. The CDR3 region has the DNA TGTGCCATCCAAGCTAGCGGGAGGGCCGGGGGTCACGAGCAGTACTTC.

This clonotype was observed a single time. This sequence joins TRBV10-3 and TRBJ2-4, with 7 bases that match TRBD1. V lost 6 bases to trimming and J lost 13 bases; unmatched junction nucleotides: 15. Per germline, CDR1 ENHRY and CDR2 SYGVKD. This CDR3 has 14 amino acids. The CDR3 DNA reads TGTGCCATCAGCCCCGGGACAGTTGTAAGGGAGCAGTACTTC. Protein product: CAISPGTVVREQYF.

CDR3 sequence reads: CASSLSRVRTDTQYF. CDR3 in DNA: TGTGCCAGCAGCTTATCCAGGGTCCGCACAGATACGCAGTATTTT. The J gene is TRBJ2-3, the V gene TRBV7-9; the D gene is possibly TRBD1 (5 bases). With 2 bases removed from V and 1 base from J, the gap between germline ends came to 10 bases. In germline, CDR1 is SEHNR, CDR2 FQNEAQ (reference sequence). This CDR3 is 15 amino acids long.

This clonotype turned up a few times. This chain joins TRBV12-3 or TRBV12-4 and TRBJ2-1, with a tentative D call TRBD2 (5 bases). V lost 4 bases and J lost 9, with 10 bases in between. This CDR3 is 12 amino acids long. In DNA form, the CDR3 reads TGTGCCAGCAGTTCCTCGAGGGTTGAGCAGTTCTTC. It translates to CASSSSRVEQFF.

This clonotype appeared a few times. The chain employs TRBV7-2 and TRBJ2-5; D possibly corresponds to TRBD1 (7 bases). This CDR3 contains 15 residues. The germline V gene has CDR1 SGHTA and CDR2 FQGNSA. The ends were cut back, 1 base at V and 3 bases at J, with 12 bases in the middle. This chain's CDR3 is CASSLGGTAKETQYF. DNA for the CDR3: TGTGCCAGCAGCTTAGGCGGGACAGCCAAAGAGACCCAGTACTTC.

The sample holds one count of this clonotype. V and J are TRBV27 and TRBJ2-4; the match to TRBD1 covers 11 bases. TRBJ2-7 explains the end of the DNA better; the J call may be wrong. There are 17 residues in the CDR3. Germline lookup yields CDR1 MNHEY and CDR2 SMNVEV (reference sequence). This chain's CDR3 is CASRKLGQGGLYYEQYF. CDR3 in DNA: TGTGCCAGCAGAAAGTTGGGACAGGGGGGCCTCTACTACGAGCAGTACTTC.

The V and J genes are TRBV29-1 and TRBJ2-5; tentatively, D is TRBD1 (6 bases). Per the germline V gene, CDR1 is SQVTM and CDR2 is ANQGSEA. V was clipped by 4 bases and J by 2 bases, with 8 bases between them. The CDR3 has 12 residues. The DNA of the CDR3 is TGCAGCGTTGGTGACAGGCAAGAGACCCAGTACTTC. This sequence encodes CSVGDRQETQYF.

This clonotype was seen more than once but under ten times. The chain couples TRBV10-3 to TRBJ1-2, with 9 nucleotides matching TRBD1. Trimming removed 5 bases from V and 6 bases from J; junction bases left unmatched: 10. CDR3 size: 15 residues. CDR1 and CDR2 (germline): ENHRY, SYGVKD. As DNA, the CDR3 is TGTGCCATCAGTACCATGGGACAGGGAATAGATGGCTACACCTTC. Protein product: CAISTMGQGIDGYTF.

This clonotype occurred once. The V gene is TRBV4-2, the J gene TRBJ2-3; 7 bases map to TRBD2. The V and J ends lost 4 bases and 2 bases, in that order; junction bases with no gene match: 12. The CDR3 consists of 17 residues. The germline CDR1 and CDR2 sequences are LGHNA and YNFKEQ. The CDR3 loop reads CASSRGSGRGYTDTQYF. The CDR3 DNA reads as TGTGCCAGCAGCCGTGGTTCAGGGAGGGGATACACAGATACGCAGTATTTT.

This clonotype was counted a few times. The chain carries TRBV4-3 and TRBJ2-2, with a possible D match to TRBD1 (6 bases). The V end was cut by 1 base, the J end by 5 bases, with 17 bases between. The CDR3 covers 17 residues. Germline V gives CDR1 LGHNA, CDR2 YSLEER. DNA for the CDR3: TGCGCCAGCAGCCAAGGGGGCACAGGGCCTGTGACCGGGGAGCTGTTTTTT. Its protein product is CASSQGGTGPVTGELFF.

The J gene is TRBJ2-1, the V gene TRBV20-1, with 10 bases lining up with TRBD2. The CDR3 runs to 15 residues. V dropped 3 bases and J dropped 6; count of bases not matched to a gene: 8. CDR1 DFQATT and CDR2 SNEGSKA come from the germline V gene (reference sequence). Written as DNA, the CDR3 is TGCAGTGCTAGGGAACCCGGGACTAGCGCCAATGAGCAGTTCTTC. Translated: CSAREPGTSANEQFF.

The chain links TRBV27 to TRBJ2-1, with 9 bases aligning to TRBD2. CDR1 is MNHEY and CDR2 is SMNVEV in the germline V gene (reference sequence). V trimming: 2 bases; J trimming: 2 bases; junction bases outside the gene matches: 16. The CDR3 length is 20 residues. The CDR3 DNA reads TGTGCCAGCAGTTTAAGGGGGACTATGCGGGGGGGATGGGCCTACAATGAGCAGTTCTTC. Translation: CASSLRGTMRGGWAYNEQFF.

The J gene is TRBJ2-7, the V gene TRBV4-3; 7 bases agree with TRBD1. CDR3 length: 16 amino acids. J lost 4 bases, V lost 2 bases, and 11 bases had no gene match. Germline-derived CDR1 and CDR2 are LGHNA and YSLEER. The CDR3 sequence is CASSQSSVGTAYEQYF. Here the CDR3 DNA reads TGCGCCAGCAGCCAATCTTCCGTAGGGACAGCGTACGAGCAGTACTTC.

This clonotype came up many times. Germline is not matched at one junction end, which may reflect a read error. The CDR3 loop is CASSPGTSAYNEQFF. DNA of the CDR3: TGTGCCAGCAGCCCCGGGACTAGCGCATACAATGAGCAGTTCTTC. The chain combines TRBV4-1 with TRBJ2-1; the match to TRBD2 covers 10 bases. Per germline, CDR1 MGHRA and CDR2 YSYEKL. The CDR3 contains 15 residues.

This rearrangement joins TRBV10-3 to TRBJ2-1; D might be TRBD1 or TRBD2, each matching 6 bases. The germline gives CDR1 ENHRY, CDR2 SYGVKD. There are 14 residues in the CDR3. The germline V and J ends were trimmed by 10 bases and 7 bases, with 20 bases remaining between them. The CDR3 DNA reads TGTGCCACCCTGGGGGGCGGAGAGAGGAATGAGCAGTTCTTC. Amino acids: CATLGGGERNEQFF.

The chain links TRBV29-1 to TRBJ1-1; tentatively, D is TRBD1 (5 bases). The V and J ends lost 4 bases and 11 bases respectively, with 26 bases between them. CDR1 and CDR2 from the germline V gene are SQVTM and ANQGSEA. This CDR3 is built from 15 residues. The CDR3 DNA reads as TGCAGCGTTGGCACTGGGAGGGGCTTTGCTGGGGGGGCTTTCTTT. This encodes CSVGTGRGFAGGAFF.

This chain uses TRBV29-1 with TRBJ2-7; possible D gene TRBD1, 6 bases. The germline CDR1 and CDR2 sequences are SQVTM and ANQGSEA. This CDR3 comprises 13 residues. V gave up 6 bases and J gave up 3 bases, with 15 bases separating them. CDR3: CSVRQEPGYEQYF. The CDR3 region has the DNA TGCAGCGTCAGACAGGAGCCAGGCTACGAGCAGTACTTC.

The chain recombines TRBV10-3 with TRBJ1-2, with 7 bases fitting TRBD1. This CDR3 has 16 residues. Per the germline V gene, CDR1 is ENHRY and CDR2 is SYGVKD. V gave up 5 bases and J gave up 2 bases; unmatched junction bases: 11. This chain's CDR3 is CAISLRQGNRNYGYTF. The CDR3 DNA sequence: TGTGCCATCAGTCTGAGACAGGGAAATCGCAACTATGGCTACACCTTC.

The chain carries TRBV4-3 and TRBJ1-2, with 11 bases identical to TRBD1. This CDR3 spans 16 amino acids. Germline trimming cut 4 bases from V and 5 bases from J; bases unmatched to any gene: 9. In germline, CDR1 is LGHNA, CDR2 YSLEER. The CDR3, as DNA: TGCGCCAGCAGCCTAAGGACAGGGGGCGCGGAATATGGCTACACCTTC. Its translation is CASSLRTGGAEYGYTF.

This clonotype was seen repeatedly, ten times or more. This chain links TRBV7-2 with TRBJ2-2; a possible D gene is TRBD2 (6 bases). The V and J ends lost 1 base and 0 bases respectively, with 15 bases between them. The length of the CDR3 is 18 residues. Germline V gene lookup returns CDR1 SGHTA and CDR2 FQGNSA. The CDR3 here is CASSLGLGGGPNTGELFF. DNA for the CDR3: TGTGCCAGCAGCTTAGGGCTCGGGGGAGGCCCGAACACCGGGGAGCTGTTTTTT.

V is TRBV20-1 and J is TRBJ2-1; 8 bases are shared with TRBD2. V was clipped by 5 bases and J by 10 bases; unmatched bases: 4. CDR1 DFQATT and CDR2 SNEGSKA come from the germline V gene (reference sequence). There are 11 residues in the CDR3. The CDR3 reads CSAFRTSEQFF. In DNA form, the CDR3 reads TGCAGTGCTTTTAGGACTAGCGAGCAGTTCTTC.

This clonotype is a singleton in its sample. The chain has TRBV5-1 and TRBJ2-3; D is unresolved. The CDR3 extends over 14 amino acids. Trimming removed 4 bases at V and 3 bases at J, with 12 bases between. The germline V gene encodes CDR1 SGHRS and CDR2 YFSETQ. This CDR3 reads CASSDRHGTDTQYF. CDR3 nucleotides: TGCGCCAGCAGCGACCGACACGGTACAGATACGCAGTATTTT.

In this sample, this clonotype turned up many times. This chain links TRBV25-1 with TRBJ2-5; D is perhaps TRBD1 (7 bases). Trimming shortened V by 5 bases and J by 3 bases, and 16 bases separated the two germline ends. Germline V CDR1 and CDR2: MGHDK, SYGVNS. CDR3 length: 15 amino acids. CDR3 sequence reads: CASSKRGTAEETQYF. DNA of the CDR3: TGTGCCAGCAGTAAACGCGGGACAGCCGAAGAGACCCAGTACTTC.

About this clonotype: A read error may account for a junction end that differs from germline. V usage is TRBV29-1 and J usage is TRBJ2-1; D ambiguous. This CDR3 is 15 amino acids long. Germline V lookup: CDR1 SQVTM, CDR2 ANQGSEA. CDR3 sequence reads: CSVGAAAGSYKEQFF. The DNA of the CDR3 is TGCAGCGTTGGGGCCGCGGCCGGATCCTACAAGGAGCAGTTCTTC.

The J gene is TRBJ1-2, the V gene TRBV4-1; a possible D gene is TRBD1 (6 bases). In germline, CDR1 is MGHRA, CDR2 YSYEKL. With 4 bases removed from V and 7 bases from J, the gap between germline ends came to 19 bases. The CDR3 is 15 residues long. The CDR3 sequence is CASSPRTELLGGYTF. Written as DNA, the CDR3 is TGCGCCAGCAGCCCCCGGACAGAGCTGCTTGGTGGCTACACCTTC.

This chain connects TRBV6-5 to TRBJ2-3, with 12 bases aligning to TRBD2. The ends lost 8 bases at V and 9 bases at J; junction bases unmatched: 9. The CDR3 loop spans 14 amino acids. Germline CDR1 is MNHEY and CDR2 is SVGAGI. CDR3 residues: CASGLAGPSNTQYF. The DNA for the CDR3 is TGTGCCAGCGGACTAGCGGGGCCTTCCAACACGCAGTATTTT.